Shown below are 20 T cell receptor beta chains from a single sample sequenced in a study of blood T cell repertoires in COVID-19. Clones were sequenced by immunoSEQ multiplex PCR, and TCRdb holds only the in-frame ones, with some missing. The table includes 150,000 to 200,000 clones, just over 90% detected once. Sequencing input: peripheral blood. The receptor source for this set is a woman aged 60 to 75 with COVID-19, enrolled during active disease.

The chain is built from TRBV3-1 (or the pseudogene TRBV3-2) and TRBJ1-2, with 11 bases identical to TRBD1. There are 16 residues in the CDR3. The germline V gene has CDR1 LGHDT and CDR2 YNNKEL (reference sequence). Trimming cost V 5 bases and J 4 bases; bases outside gene matches: 9. In nucleotides, the CDR3 is TGTGCCAGCAGCAACCTAACCGGGACAGGGGGCTATGGCTACACCTTC. Its protein is CASSNLTGTGGYGYTF.

The genes are TRBV19 and TRBJ1-1, with 10 bases fitting TRBD1. J gave up 8 bases and V 5 bases, and 8 bases lay outside the gene matches. The CDR3 sequence is 14 residues long. The germline gives CDR1 LNHDA, CDR2 SQIVND (reference sequence). The DNA for the CDR3 is TGTGCCAGTAGTCCTCGACAGGGGGCACGGGAAGCTTTCTTT. As protein: CASSPRQGAREAFF.

This rearrangement joins TRBV5-1 to TRBJ1-1; the match to TRBD1 covers 7 bases. J was trimmed by 1 base and V by 0 bases; bases with no gene match: 6. The CDR3 has 16 residues. CDR1 and CDR2 (germline): SGHRS, YFSETQ. CDR3 residues: CASSLERTGPNTEAFF. The CDR3, as DNA: TGCGCCAGCAGCTTGGAGAGGACAGGACCGAACACTGAAGCTTTCTTT.

This clone has a single count. CDR3 nucleotides: TGTGCCAGCAGTTACTCTCGGCGGCTGGGTGGGCCCCTCCACTTT. Protein sequence: CASSYSRRLGGPLHF. The chain has TRBV6-7 and TRBJ1-6; D is undetermined. TRBV6-7 is identified as an open reading frame with a role that is uncertain. CDR3 size: 15 residues. V shed 0 bases and J shed 13 bases, with 16 bases lying between them.

The chain recombines TRBV6-5 with TRBJ1-3; TRBD1 matches at 7 bases. The CDR3 runs 13 residues. Germline-derived CDR1 and CDR2 are MNHEY and SVGAGI. Germline trimming cut 6 bases from V and 2 bases from J; bases unmatched to any gene: 1. The CDR3 sequence: CASRRGPGNTIYF. CDR3 nucleotide sequence: TGTGCCAGCAGGAGGGGGCCTGGAAACACCATATATTTT.

The rearrangement links TRBV4-1 to TRBJ2-3, with 12 positions matching TRBD2. V lost 4 bases, J lost 5 bases, and 16 bases stayed unmatched. The CDR3 covers 19 residues. Looked up from germline, CDR1 is MGHRA and CDR2 is YSYEKL. CDR3 in amino acids: CASSRELRASGGAIDTQYF. The CDR3 DNA reads TGCGCCAGCAGCCGAGAGTTGAGGGCTAGCGGGGGGGCGATAGATACGCAGTATTTT.

This chain connects TRBV18 to TRBJ2-2; TRBD2 agrees at 10 bases. V was clipped by 5 bases and J by 1 base; unmatched bases: 7. The germline V gene encodes CDR1 KGHSH and CDR2 LQKENI. This CDR3 spans 17 amino acids. The CDR3 loop reads CASSAVAGGRNTGELFF. CDR3 DNA sequence: TGTGCCAGCTCAGCGGTAGCGGGGGGACGGAACACCGGGGAGCTGTTTTTT.

The CDR3 DNA reads TGTGCCAGCAGTTACCCCGCTAGCGGTGGAGAGACCCAGTACTTC. Amino acid sequence: CASSYPASGGETQYF. This sequence joins TRBV6-5 and TRBJ2-5, with TRBD2 identical over 7 bases. This CDR3 contains 15 residues. CDR1 and CDR2 from the germline V gene are MNHEY and SVGAGI. The trim removed 2 bases at V and 4 bases at J, leaving 7 bases unmatched.

The gene calls are TRBV12-5 and TRBJ1-1, with a tentative D call TRBD1 (6 bases). CDR1 LGHNT and CDR2 FRNRAP come from the germline V gene. Trimming removed 1 base from V and 4 bases from J, with 10 bases in between. The CDR3 is made up of 14 amino acids. The CDR3 sequence is CASGLGAGATEAFF. CDR3 in DNA: TGTGCTAGTGGTTTGGGGGCAGGGGCCACTGAAGCTTTCTTT.

The gene calls are TRBV11-3 and TRBJ2-1; D is possibly TRBD2 (5 bases). V was pared by 1 base and J by 4 bases, with 11 bases between. Germline CDR1 SGHNT, CDR2 YENEEA. This CDR3 is built from 15 residues. The CDR3 spells CASSLGVANYNEQFF. The CDR3 DNA follows: TGTGCCAGCAGCTTAGGGGTAGCGAATTACAATGAGCAGTTCTTC.

The chain is built from TRBV19 and TRBJ1-2; 7 nucleotides match TRBD1. V shed 3 bases and J 6 bases; nucleotides not matched to a gene: 7. The CDR3 has 14 residues. The germline gives CDR1 LNHDA, CDR2 SQIVND (reference sequence). The CDR3, as DNA: TGTGCCAGTAGTATGGTCGACAGGGATAATGGCTACACCTTC. Protein sequence: CASSMVDRDNGYTF.

This chain joins TRBV19 and TRBJ1-6; D possibly corresponds to TRBD1 (6 bases). V was trimmed by 9 bases and J by 7 bases, leaving 16 bases between them. This CDR3 has 14 amino acids. CDR1 and CDR2 from the germline V gene are LNHDA and SQIVND (reference sequence). CDR3 in DNA: TGTGCCAGCGATACAGGGTTTCTAAATTCACCCCTCCACTTT. It is translated as CASDTGFLNSPLHF.

The genes are TRBV19 and TRBJ1-6; 7 nucleotides agree with TRBD1. Trimming took 6 bases from V and 7 from J; bases not matched to a gene: 6. Germline assignment: CDR1 LNHDA and CDR2 SQIVND (reference sequence). The CDR3 length is 14 residues. The CDR3 loop reads CASRTGFRNSPLHF. As DNA, the CDR3 is TGTGCCAGTAGGACAGGGTTTCGGAATTCACCCCTCCACTTT.

In this sample, this clone turned up a few times. J is TRBJ1-6 and V is TRBV5-1, with 8 positions matching TRBD1. The J segment lost 5 bases and the V segment lost 0 bases, leaving 13 bases of the junction unmatched. The germline V gene encodes CDR1 SGHRS and CDR2 YFSETQ. The CDR3 is 19 residues long. This CDR3 reads CASSLAGQGRGWDNSPLHF. The CDR3, as DNA: TGCGCCAGCAGCTTGGCCGGACAGGGAAGAGGTTGGGATAATTCACCCCTCCACTTT.

The chain joins TRBV3-1 (or the pseudogene TRBV3-2) to TRBJ1-4, with D perhaps TRBD1 (6 bases). CDR1 and CDR2 from the germline V gene are LGHDT and YNNKEL (reference sequence). V lost 1 base, J lost 5 bases, and 11 bases lay in between. CDR3 size: 15 residues. In nucleotides, the CDR3 is TGTGCCAGCAGCCAAGGGAGACAGGTGAATGAAAAACTGTTTTTT. Residues: CASSQGRQVNEKLFF.

The genes are TRBV27 and TRBJ1-6; 11 nucleotides align to TRBD1. The CDR3 covers 18 residues. Germline loops: CDR1 MNHEY, CDR2 SMNVEV (reference sequence). V lost 0 bases to trimming and J lost 2 bases; unmatched junction nucleotides: 3. This CDR3 reads CASSLSRTGGAYNSPLHF. The CDR3 DNA follows: TGTGCCAGCAGTTTATCCCGGACAGGGGGCGCCTATAATTCACCCCTCCACTTT.

The chain employs TRBV19 and TRBJ2-4; possible D gene TRBD1, 5 bases. Germline CDR1 and CDR2: LNHDA and SQIVND (reference sequence). CDR3 size: 14 residues. With 4 bases removed from V and 9 bases from J, the gap between germline ends came to 16 bases. CDR3 sequence reads: CASSTLQTRGIQYF. The CDR3 DNA follows: TGTGCCAGTAGTACTCTACAGACAAGGGGCATTCAGTACTTC.

The chain uses TRBV12-3 or TRBV12-4 and TRBJ2-7; TRBD1 matches at 8 bases. V trimming: 10 bases; J trimming: 4 bases; junction bases outside the gene matches: 9. The CDR3 has 13 residues. The CDR3 sequence is CATQRTGLYEQYF. CDR3 DNA: TGTGCCACCCAGCGGACAGGGTTGTACGAGCAGTACTTC.

The chain uses TRBV7-9 and TRBJ2-1, with D perhaps matching TRBD2 (6 bases). Germline CDR1 is SEHNR and CDR2 is FQNEAQ (reference sequence). The CDR3 length is 17 residues. Deletions cut 6 bases from V and 0 bases from J, with 18 bases between. CDR3 sequence reads: CASSPPGGASSYNEQFF. The CDR3 nucleotides read TGTGCCAGCAGTCCCCCCGGAGGGGCGAGCTCCTACAATGAGCAGTTCTTC.

The chain uses TRBV5-1 and TRBJ1-3; tentative D call: TRBD1 (6 bases). CDR3 size: 16 residues. The germline CDR1 and CDR2 sequences are SGHRS and YFSETQ. V lost 4 bases and J lost 2, with 16 bases in between. The CDR3 loop is CASSQRGGEAGNTIYF. The CDR3 region has the DNA TGCGCCAGCAGCCAACGCGGGGGCGAAGCTGGAAACACCATATATTTT. The variable domain in full, completed from reference TRBV5-1 and TRBJ1-3, reads KAGVTQTPRYLIKTRGQQVTLSCSPISGHRSVSWYQQTPGQGLQFLFEYFSETQRNKGNFPGRFSGRQFSNSRSEMNVSTLELGDSALYLCASSQRGGEAGNTIYFGEGSWLTVV.